The clone carrying this T cell receptor beta chain was seen at least ten times. This entry is derived from a study of T cells after yellow fever vaccination. CDR1 and CDR2 from the germline V gene are SGHTA and FQGTGA. CDR3 length: 15 residues. J was trimmed by 0 bases and V by 5 bases; bases with no gene match: 3. TCRdb called the 5' RACE reads again in MiXCR, with one record for every CDR3 protein. The sample has 300,000 to 400,000 distinct CDR3 sequences, about 10% seen once. The chain couples TRBV7-3 to TRBJ2-1; 8 nucleotides agree with TRBD2. The sequencing here drew on CD4+ T cells sorted from PBMCs, taken 45 days after the yellow fever booster vaccination. The receptor's source is a man between 18 and 29 years old who received the YFV17D yellow fever vaccine. CDR3 DNA sequence: TGTGCCAGCAGCCGGGGGGGAAGCTCCTACAATGAGCAGTTCTTC. This sequence encodes CASSRGGSSYNEQFF.